The 27 T cell receptor beta chains given below trace back to one sample, sequenced in a study of cytomegalovirus exposure and HLA in healthy donors. PCR involved 60 Vbeta and 13 Jbeta primers. Only in-frame clones appear in the TCRdb table, and some are missing; sequencing was by immunoSEQ multiplex PCR. This sample carries roughly 200,000 clones, about four fifths of them seen once, and the ten largest clones take roughly 1.5%. Material: PBMCs. All receptors derive from a man between 50 and 59 years old in good health and CMV-seronegative.

The V call is TRBV7-3, the J call TRBJ2-2; D remains ambiguous. CDR1 SGHTA and CDR2 FQGTGA come from the germline V gene. V shed 0 bases and J shed 5 bases, with 4 bases lying between them. CDR3 length: 13 amino acids. CDR3 nucleotides: TGTGCCAGCAGCTTAACACATACCGGGGAGCTGTTTTTT. This encodes CASSLTHTGELFF.

The chain employs TRBV11-2 and TRBJ2-3; possibly TRBD1 for D (6 bases). Germline V gene lookup returns CDR1 SGHAT and CDR2 FQNNGV. CDR3 length: 15 residues. Trimming removed 3 bases from V and 4 bases from J, with 14 bases in between. The CDR3: CASSFNLQGSDTQYF. CDR3 sequence (DNA): TGTGCCAGCAGCTTCAACCTACAGGGTTCAGATACGCAGTATTTT.

The chain carries TRBV9 and TRBJ2-1, with TRBD2 matching 12 bases. J gave up 7 bases and V 0 bases, and 23 bases lay outside the gene matches. The CDR3 runs to 22 residues. The germline V gene encodes CDR1 SGDLS and CDR2 YYNGEE. As DNA, the CDR3 is TGTGCCAGCAGCGTAGGACTCGGGGCTAGCGGGAGGGTCTACTATCGTGGGAATGAGCAGTTCTTC. This codes for CASSVGLGASGRVYYRGNEQFF.

The chain combines TRBV5-1 with TRBJ2-5; D might be TRBD2 (6 bases). Trimming removed 3 bases at V and 2 bases at J, with 14 bases between. Germline CDR1 reads SGHRS; CDR2 reads YFSETQ. The CDR3 has 15 residues. Here the CDR3 DNA reads TGCGCCAGCAGCTCGGGGGACTGGATGCAAGAGACCCAGTACTTC. Its translation is CASSSGDWMQETQYF.

This rearrangement joins TRBV25-1 to TRBJ2-2, with unresolved D. Between the trimmed V and J ends, which lost 7 bases and 5 bases, there was a span of 11 bases. The V gene's germline CDR1 is MGHDK and CDR2 SYGVNS. This CDR3 contains 13 residues. The CDR3 DNA follows: TGTGCCAGCAAGGTGGGCTATACCGGGGAGCTGTTTTTT. Encoded protein: CASKVGYTGELFF. The complete variable domain, with remaining parts taken from reference TRBV25-1 and TRBJ2-2, reads EADIYQTPRYLVIGTGKKITLECSQTMGHDKMYWYQQDPGMELHLIHYSYGVNSTEKGDLSSESTVSRIRTEHFPLTLESARPSHTSQYLCASKVGYTGELFFGEGSRLTVL.

This chain joins TRBV15 and TRBJ2-1; 10 bases line up with TRBD2. J lost 8 bases, V lost 4 bases, and 5 bases had no gene match. CDR1 and CDR2 (germline): LNHNV, YYDKDF (reference sequence). The CDR3 runs to 14 residues. For the CDR3, the DNA is TGTGCCACCAGCACCTCCGGGACTAGCGATGAGCAGTTCTTC. It translates to CATSTSGTSDEQFF.

The V and J genes are TRBV30 and TRBJ2-2, with TRBD1 matching over 9 bases. The CDR3 totals 15 residues. With V trimmed by 3 bases and J by 2 bases, 4 bases remained unmatched. Germline CDR1 GTSNPN, CDR2 SVGIG (reference sequence). The CDR3 loop reads CAWSGGQGNTGELFF. DNA for the CDR3: TGTGCCTGGAGCGGGGGACAGGGTAACACCGGGGAGCTGTTTTTT.

There are a few counts of this clone. The rearrangement joins TRBV6-6 to TRBJ1-5; no clear D. The CDR3 runs 13 residues. The germline V gene encodes CDR1 MNHNY and CDR2 SVGAGI (reference sequence). V shed 4 bases and J shed 7 bases, with 11 bases lying between them. In DNA form, the CDR3 reads TGTGCCAGCAGTTCACACGGAGGGCAGCCCCAGCATTTT. Translation gives CASSSHGGQPQHF.

There are a few counts of this clone. This chain joins TRBV5-6 and TRBJ2-1; 9 positions agree with TRBD1. The CDR3 runs to 16 residues. V shed 4 bases and J 4 bases; nucleotides not matched to a gene: 9. Germline CDR1 reads SGHDT; CDR2 reads YYEEEE. The CDR3 coding sequence is TGTGCCAGCAGCGGGTGGACAGGGGCCTCTTACAATGAGCAGTTCTTC. Translation: CASSGWTGASYNEQFF.

This clone occurred a few times. The chain has TRBV19 and TRBJ1-4; TRBD1 aligns across 12 bases. The CDR3 length is 16 residues. CDR1 is LNHDA, CDR2 SQIVND, per germline (reference sequence). Trimming at V came to 3 bases and at J to 8 bases, leaving 7 bases not matched to a gene. DNA of the CDR3: TGTGCCAGTAGTATGTGGGACAGGGGGCGCGGGGAAAAACTGTTTTTT. Its translation: CASSMWDRGRGEKLFF.

This clone has just one count. The genes are TRBV28 and TRBJ2-5; TRBD1 matches at 9 bases. There are 15 residues in the CDR3. Germline CDR1 reads MDHEN; CDR2 reads SYDVKM. The J segment lost 2 bases and the V segment lost 6 bases, leaving 7 bases of the junction unmatched. The CDR3 is CASSLGQGPQETQYF. CDR3 sequence (DNA): TGTGCCAGCAGCCTGGGACAGGGACCACAAGAGACCCAGTACTTC.

This clone was observed a single time. This chain joins TRBV6-5 and TRBJ1-2; 9 bases fit TRBD1. The CDR3 length is 14 residues. Germline lookup yields CDR1 MNHEY and CDR2 SVGAGI. Trimming took 6 bases from V and 10 from J; bases not matched to a gene: 12. Here the CDR3 reads CASSLTGQGHFYTF. For the CDR3, the DNA is TGTGCCAGCAGCCTGACGGGACAGGGTCATTTCTACACCTTC.

This chain uses TRBV6-6 with TRBJ1-4, with 10 bases that match TRBD1. Losses at the gene ends were 6 bases for V and 10 bases for J; bases not matched to a gene: 5. The CDR3 is 13 amino acids. CDR1 and CDR2 (germline): MNHNY, SVGAGI (reference sequence). This chain's CDR3 is CASSGTGAGKLFF. Here the CDR3 DNA reads TGTGCCAGCAGCGGGACAGGGGCGGGAAAACTGTTTTTT.

This sequence joins TRBV18 and TRBJ1-2, with 10 bases matching TRBD1. This CDR3 is 15 amino acids long. V trimming: 1 base; J trimming: 7 bases; junction bases outside the gene matches: 6. Germline V gene sequence: CDR1 KGHSH, CDR2 LQKENI. The CDR3 spells CASSPLADRGSGYTF. In DNA, the CDR3 is TGTGCCAGCTCACCACTGGCGGACAGGGGGTCTGGCTACACCTTC.

This clone was seen just once. The chain carries TRBV28 and TRBJ2-7; D perhaps matches TRBD1 (5 bases). Trimming cost V 6 bases and J 7 bases, with 22 bases left between them. The CDR3 extends over 15 amino acids. Germline-derived CDR1 and CDR2 are MDHEN and SYDVKM. CDR3 residues: CASRAFPDSPGEQYF. In DNA, the CDR3 is TGTGCCAGCAGGGCCTTTCCCGACAGCCCCGGGGAGCAGTACTTC.

This chain links TRBV13 with TRBJ2-3; perhaps TRBD2 as D (6 bases). V lost 1 base to trimming and J lost 4 bases, with 24 bases between them. CDR1 and CDR2 from the germline V gene are PRHDT and FYEKMQ (reference sequence). The CDR3 totals 19 residues. CDR3 nucleotides: TGTGCCAGCAGCTTAGACCCTCTCGATCGGGAGAGGTTTCCAGATACGCAGTATTTT. This gives the protein CASSLDPLDRERFPDTQYF.

The CDR3 region is CASSSGGYDYGYTF. For the CDR3, the DNA is TGTGCCAGCAGTTCTGGAGGTTATGACTATGGCTACACCTTC. The genes are TRBV28 and TRBJ1-2; D is undetermined. V lost 4 bases and J 3 bases, leaving 12 bases between the germline ends. From germline, CDR1 is MDHEN and CDR2 SYDVKM. The length of the CDR3 is 14 residues.

V usage is TRBV19 and J usage is TRBJ1-5, with D possibly being TRBD1 (5 bases). V gave up 5 bases and J gave up 4 bases, with 12 bases separating them. Germline CDR1 LNHDA, CDR2 SQIVND (reference sequence). This CDR3 is 14 amino acids long. The CDR3 sequence is CASSRAGGNQPQHF. The CDR3 DNA is TGTGCCAGTAGTCGCGCCGGGGGGAATCAGCCCCAGCATTTT.

The rearrangement joins TRBV7-3 to TRBJ2-5; TRBD2 might be the D (6 bases). V shed 5 bases and J shed 3 bases, with 10 bases lying between them. Germline CDR1 SGHTA, CDR2 FQGTGA. This CDR3 region has 13 residues. The CDR3 loop is CASSGGGKETQYF. Here the CDR3 DNA reads TGTGCCAGCAGCGGCGGCGGGAAAGAGACCCAGTACTTC.

This clone showed up just a few times. The chain links TRBV5-1 to TRBJ2-1; D call uncertain. The CDR3 is 15 residues long. Germline CDR1 SGHRS, CDR2 YFSETQ. Trimming removed 0 bases from V and 11 bases from J, with 18 bases in between. CDR3 loop: CASSLAAEGPPQQFF. DNA of the CDR3: TGCGCCAGCAGCTTGGCCGCGGAAGGCCCCCCTCAGCAGTTCTTC.

V usage is TRBV28 and J usage is TRBJ2-7; D remains ambiguous. Trimming cost V 7 bases and J 5 bases, with 21 bases left between them. The CDR3 has 15 residues. In germline, CDR1 is MDHEN, CDR2 SYDVKM. The CDR3 reads CASIRSATWPHEQYF. The CDR3 DNA follows: TGTGCCAGCATCAGGTCTGCCACGTGGCCCCACGAGCAGTACTTC.

The CDR3 coding sequence is TGTGCCAGCACCATACAGGGGGCGAGGGGCTACACCTTC. It yields the protein CASTIQGARGYTF. The chain has TRBV28 and TRBJ1-2; 9 bases are shared with TRBD1. Per germline, CDR1 MDHEN and CDR2 SYDVKM. Trimming cost V 7 bases and J 8 bases; bases outside gene matches: 8. The length of the CDR3 is 13 residues.

The V call is TRBV30, the J call TRBJ2-1, with D tentatively TRBD2 (6 bases). Trimming shortened V by 1 base and J by 6 bases, and 16 bases separated the two germline ends. The CDR3 sequence is 15 residues long. Germline V gene sequence: CDR1 GTSNPN, CDR2 SVGIG (reference sequence). The CDR3 coding sequence is TGTGCCTGGAGTGATACGTACCGGGGGAGCAATGAGCAGTTCTTC. It encodes CAWSDTYRGSNEQFF.

The chain employs TRBV18 and TRBJ2-5; tentative D call: TRBD1 (5 bases). The CDR3 is 14 residues long. The ends were cut back, 2 bases at V and 2 bases at J, with 9 bases in the middle. Germline CDR1 KGHSH, CDR2 LQKENI. The CDR3 is CASSPWGTQETQYF. The CDR3 region has the DNA TGTGCCAGCTCACCATGGGGCACGCAAGAGACCCAGTACTTC.

The rearrangement uses TRBV7-3 and TRBJ2-1; 11 nucleotides agree with TRBD2. V lost 2 bases, J lost 5 bases, and 5 bases stayed unmatched. Germline CDR1 is SGHTA and CDR2 is FQGTGA. The CDR3 length is 16 residues. CDR3 nucleotide sequence: TGTGCCAGCAGCTTAGCTAGCGGGAGGTCAAACAATGAGCAGTTCTTC. Protein sequence: CASSLASGRSNNEQFF. Drawing the rest from reference TRBV7-3 and TRBJ2-1, the complete variable domain is GAGVSQTPSNKVTEKGKYVELRCDPISGHTALYWYRQSLGQGPEFLIYFQGTGAADDSGLPNDRFFAVRPEGSVSTLKIQRTERGDSAVYLCASSLASGRSNNEQFFGPGTRLTVL.

The chain carries TRBV4-1 and TRBJ2-7; unclear D gene. The CDR3 length is 15 residues. V was cut by 1 base and J by 3 bases, with 13 bases left in between. CDR1 and CDR2 (germline): MGHRA, YSYEKL. In DNA, the CDR3 is TGCGCCAGCAGCCAAGGGGCCTTCGCGAGCTACGAGCAGTACTTC. It is translated as CASSQGAFASYEQYF.

This chain connects TRBV7-2 to TRBJ2-1, with 10 bases identical to TRBD1. V trimming: 2 bases; J trimming: 3 bases; junction bases outside the gene matches: 7. The CDR3 has 17 residues. The germline V gene encodes CDR1 SGHTA and CDR2 FQGNSA. The CDR3, as DNA: TGTGCCAGCAGCTTAACCTCGGGACAGGGGCTCTACAATGAGCAGTTCTTC. This sequence encodes CASSLTSGQGLYNEQFF.